This TCR beta chain was documented in a study of cytotoxic CD8 clonotypes in ibrutinib-treated CLL (dated by TCRdb to the early 2020s). Notes on the research overall: The cohort had 11 to 12 relapsed/refractory and 15 treatment-naive patients; about 17 were IGHV unmutated. Samples at response were collected after a median of around twelve months of treatment, with a range of about 6 to 36 months. Of the 90 or so participants in the trial, roughly 26 had longitudinal samples available. An average of 255,043 productive templates and roughly 94,000 productive rearrangements was obtained per sample. Cryopreserved peripheral blood mononuclear cells were collected before treatment, at response, and at either disease progression or sustained remission. Responses were partial in roughly 25 patients and complete in 2; after median around 65 months follow-up, some 15 stayed in remission and around 12 progressed. Every sample from remission and from progressive disease was obtained while the patients were still on ibrutinib.

Results and caveats for the whole study, not just this receptor: Sampling times were not matched between sustained-remission and progressing patients, and lymph node repertoires were not studied. Public clonotypes were rare and either shrank or stayed stable during treatment, and the rise in clonality at ibrutinib response reflected expansion of private clonotypes. Baseline clonality exceeded that of age-matched healthy donors and correlated strongly with circulating CD8+ T-cell counts. Clonality increased at ibrutinib response, stayed stable in sustained remission, and fell back toward baseline at progression.

A MiSeq instrument was used for deep resolution sequencing, which targeted depths ranging from 1 in 1 million up to 1 in 200,000 T cells, with coverage averaging 10x for each clonotype. The immunoSEQ hsTCRB Kit was used to generate TCR beta libraries. On the authors' methods: Data were analyzed with ImmunoSEQ Data Assistant and ImmunoSEQ Analyzer, with V, D and J genes assigned per IMGT definitions. Clonality, with values ranging from 0 to 1, was calculated as one minus the normalized Shannon entropy of productive rearrangement frequencies. Only overrepresented clonotypes making up at least 0.05% of the repertoire of each patient were included in the public clonotype analysis. About twelve repertoires from age-matched healthy donors, obtained from immuneACCESS, served as clonality controls. In its TCRdb copy, this immuneACCESS table keeps in-frame sequences only and misses some clones. Where compared with another copy, unresolved V genes explain less than half of these, and the others have no known cause. D and trimming come from the DNA, and the V and J calls and clone size come from that table. The sample table shows approximately 350,000 clones, and 67% are seen once. 5% to 6.5% of the sample lies in the top ten.

Details on this clone: What this receptor recognizes is not known. It has no much larger one-base neighbor in the sample; base qualities were not kept.

For TCR beta library preparation, roughly 2 micrograms of genomic DNA was extracted from cryopreserved PBMCs. Longitudinal blood samples from CLL patients receiving ibrutinib monotherapy were subjected to high-throughput TCR beta sequencing. The patients took part in an open-label, single-center phase 2 trial of ibrutinib monotherapy. V drops 0 bases and J drops 11 bases, leaving 18 bases in between. CDR1 and CDR2, per the germline V gene, are LGHNA and YSLEER. The CDR3 goes from the cysteine to the phenylalanine over 15 residues. Only the CDR3 DNA stays, 45 bases, in frame from base 1. The clonotype originates from a human donor with chronic lymphocytic leukemia. The V gene is TRBV4-3 and the J gene is TRBJ2-3; the D region possibly corresponds to TRBD1 (5 bases align). Sequences were derived from PBMCs, sampled after 36 months of ibrutinib treatment. The DNA sequence is TGCGCCAGCAGCCAAGATGCATCCACAGGTAGGGTGCAGTATTTT. This encodes CASSQDASTGRVQYF.